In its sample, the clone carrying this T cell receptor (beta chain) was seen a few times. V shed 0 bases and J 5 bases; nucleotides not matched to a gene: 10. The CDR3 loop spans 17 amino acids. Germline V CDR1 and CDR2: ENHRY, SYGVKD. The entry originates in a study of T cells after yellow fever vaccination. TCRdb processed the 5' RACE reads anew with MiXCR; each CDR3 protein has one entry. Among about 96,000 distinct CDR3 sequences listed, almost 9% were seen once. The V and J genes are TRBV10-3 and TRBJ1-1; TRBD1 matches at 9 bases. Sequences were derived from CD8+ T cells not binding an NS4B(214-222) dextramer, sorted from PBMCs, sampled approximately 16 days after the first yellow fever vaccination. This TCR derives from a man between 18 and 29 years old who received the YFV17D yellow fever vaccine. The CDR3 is CAISESGSGQGNTEAFF. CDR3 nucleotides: TGTGCCATCAGTGAGTCAGGGTCGGGACAGGGTAATACTGAAGCTTTCTTT.